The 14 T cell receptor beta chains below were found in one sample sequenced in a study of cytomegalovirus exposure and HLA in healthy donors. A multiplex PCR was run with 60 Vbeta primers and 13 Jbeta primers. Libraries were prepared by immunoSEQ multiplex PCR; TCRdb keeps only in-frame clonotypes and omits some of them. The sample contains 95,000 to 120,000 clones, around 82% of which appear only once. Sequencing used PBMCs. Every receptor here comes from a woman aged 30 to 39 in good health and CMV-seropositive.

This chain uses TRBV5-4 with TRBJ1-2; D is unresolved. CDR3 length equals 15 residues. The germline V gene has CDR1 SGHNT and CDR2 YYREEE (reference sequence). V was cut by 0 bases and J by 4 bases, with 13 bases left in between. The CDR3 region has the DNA TGTGCCAGCAGCTTGGGATCCGAACAGCTCTATGGCTACACCTTC. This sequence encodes CASSLGSEQLYGYTF.

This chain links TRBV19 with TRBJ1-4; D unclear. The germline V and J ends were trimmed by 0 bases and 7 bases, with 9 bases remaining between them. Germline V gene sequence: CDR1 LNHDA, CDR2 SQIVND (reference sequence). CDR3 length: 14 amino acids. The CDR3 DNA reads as TGTGCCAGTAGTATAGAGGGTCGGGGTGAAAAACTGTTTTTT. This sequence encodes CASSIEGRGEKLFF.

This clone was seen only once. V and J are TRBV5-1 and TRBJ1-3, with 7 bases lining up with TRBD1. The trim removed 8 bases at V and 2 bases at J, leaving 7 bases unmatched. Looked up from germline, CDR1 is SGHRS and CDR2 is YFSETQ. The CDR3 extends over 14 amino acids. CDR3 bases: TGCGCCAGTAAAGACAGGGAAACTGGAAACACCATATATTTT. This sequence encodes CASKDRETGNTIYF.

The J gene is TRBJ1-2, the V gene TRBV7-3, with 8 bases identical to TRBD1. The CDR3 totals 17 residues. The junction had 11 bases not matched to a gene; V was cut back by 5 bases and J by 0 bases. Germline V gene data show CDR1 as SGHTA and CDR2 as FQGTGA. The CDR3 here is CASSETGTGATNYGYTF. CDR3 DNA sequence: TGTGCCAGCAGCGAAACCGGGACAGGAGCAACTAACTATGGCTACACCTTC. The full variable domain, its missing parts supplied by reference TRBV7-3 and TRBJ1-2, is GAGVSQTPSNKVTEKGKYVELRCDPISGHTALYWYRQSLGQGPEFLIYFQGTGAADDSGLPNDRFFAVRPEGSVSTLKIQRTERGDSAVYLCASSETGTGATNYGYTFGSGTRLTVV.

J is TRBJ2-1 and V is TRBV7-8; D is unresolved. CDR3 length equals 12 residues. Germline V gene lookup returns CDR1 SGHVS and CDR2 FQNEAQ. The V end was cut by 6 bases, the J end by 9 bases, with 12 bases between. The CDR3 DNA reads TGTGCCAGCAGAATCTACGATGGTGAGCAGTTCTTC. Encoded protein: CASRIYDGEQFF.

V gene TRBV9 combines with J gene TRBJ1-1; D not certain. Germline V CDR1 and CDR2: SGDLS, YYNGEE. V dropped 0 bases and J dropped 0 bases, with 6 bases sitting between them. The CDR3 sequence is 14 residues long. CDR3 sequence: CASSVAQMNTEAFF. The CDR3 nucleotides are TGTGCCAGCAGCGTAGCCCAGATGAACACTGAAGCTTTCTTT.

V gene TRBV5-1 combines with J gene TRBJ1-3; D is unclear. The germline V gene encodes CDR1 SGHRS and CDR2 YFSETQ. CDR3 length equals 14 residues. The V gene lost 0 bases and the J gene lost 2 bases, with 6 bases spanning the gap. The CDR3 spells CASSLDRTGNTIYF. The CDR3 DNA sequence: TGCGCCAGCAGCTTGGACAGAACTGGAAACACCATATATTTT.

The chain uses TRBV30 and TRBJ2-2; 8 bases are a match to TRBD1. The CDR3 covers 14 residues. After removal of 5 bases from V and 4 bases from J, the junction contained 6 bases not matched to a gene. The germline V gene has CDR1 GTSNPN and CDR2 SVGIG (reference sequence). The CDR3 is CAWATGVGTGELFF. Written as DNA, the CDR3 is TGTGCCTGGGCGACAGGGGTCGGCACCGGGGAGCTGTTTTTT.

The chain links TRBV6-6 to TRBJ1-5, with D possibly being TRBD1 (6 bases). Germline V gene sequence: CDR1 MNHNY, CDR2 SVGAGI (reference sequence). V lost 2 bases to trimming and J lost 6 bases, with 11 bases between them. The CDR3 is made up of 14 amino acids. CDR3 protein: CASSYQQGTQPQHF. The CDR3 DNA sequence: TGTGCCAGCAGTTACCAACAGGGAACTCAGCCCCAGCATTTT.

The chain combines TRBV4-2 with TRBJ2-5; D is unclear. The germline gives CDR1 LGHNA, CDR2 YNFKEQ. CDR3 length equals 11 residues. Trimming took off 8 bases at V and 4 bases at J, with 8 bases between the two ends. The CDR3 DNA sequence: TGTGCCAGCGGCAATCCAGAGACCCAGTACTTC. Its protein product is CASGNPETQYF.

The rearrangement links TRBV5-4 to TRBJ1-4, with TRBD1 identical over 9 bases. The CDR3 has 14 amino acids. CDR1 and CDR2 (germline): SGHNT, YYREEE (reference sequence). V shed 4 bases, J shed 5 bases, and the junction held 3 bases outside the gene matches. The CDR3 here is CASSPTGGNEKLFF. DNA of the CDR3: TGTGCCAGCAGCCCGACAGGGGGGAATGAAAAACTGTTTTTT.

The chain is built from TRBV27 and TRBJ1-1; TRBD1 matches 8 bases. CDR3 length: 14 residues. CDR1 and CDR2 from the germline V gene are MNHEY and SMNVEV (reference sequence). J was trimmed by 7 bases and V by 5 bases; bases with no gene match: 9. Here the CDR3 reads CASSLVAGQGEAFF. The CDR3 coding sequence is TGTGCCAGCAGTCTAGTGGCAGGACAGGGTGAAGCTTTCTTT.

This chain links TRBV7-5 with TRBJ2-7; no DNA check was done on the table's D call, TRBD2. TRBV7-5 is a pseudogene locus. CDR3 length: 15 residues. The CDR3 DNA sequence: TGTGCCAGAAGCTTATATGCTATATCTCGGGACGAGCAGTACTTC. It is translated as CARSLYAISRDEQYF.

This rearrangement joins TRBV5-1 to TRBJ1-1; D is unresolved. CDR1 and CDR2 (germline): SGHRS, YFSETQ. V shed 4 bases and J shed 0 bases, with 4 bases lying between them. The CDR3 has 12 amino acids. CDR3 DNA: TGCGCCAGCAGCGAGGTGAACACTGAAGCTTTCTTT. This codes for CASSEVNTEAFF.